The T cell receptor beta chain under discussion was sequenced for a study of blood T cell repertoires in COVID-19. About the research overall: In each case, the material was cDNA or gDNA derived from T cells, B-cell-depleted T cells, or PBMCs.

Clones were sequenced by immunoSEQ multiplex PCR, and TCRdb holds only the in-frame ones, with some missing. The sample includes 240,000 or so clones, 87% of them seen just once. The germline V gene encodes CDR1 LGHDT and CDR2 YNNKEL (reference sequence). CDR3 length equals 15 residues. V lost 2 bases, J lost 4 bases, and 5 bases stayed unmatched. V usage is TRBV3-1 (or the pseudogene TRBV3-2) and J usage is TRBJ2-7; 10 positions match TRBD1. The sample consisted of peripheral blood. The sequence came from a man aged 60 to 75 who had recovered from COVID-19. CDR3 DNA sequence: TGTGCCAGCAGCCAATCAAGGACAGGGGGGTACGAGCAGTACTTC. Protein product: CASSQSRTGGYEQYF.